The present TCR beta chain was sequenced within a study of CD8 T cells in ankylosing spondylitis. TCRdb reprocessed the 5' RACE reads with MiXCR, giving one entry per CDR3 protein. This sample has about 150,000 distinct CDR3 sequences; approximately 44% occur once, and the top ten carry around 15%. This CDR3 contains 15 residues. The germline V gene encodes CDR1 SGHRS and CDR2 YFSETQ. V dropped 6 bases and J dropped 8; count of bases not matched to a gene: 9. Sequenced: synovial fluid, either unsorted or a sorted T cell fraction (not recorded which). This sequence joins TRBV5-1 and TRBJ2-1; 12 bases fit TRBD2. This receptor was taken from a male donor with ankylosing spondylitis. In DNA, the CDR3 is TGCGCCAGCAAGAATCTAGCGGGAGGGCCCCATGAGCAGTTCTTC. Translating gives CASKNLAGGPHEQFF. The entire variable domain, with the rest obtained from reference TRBV5-1 and TRBJ2-1, is as follows: KAGVTQTPRYLIKTRGQQVTLSCSPISGHRSVSWYQQTPGQGLQFLFEYFSETQRNKGNFPGRFSGRQFSNSRSEMNVSTLELGDSALYLCASKNLAGGPHEQFFGPGTRLTVL.